This TCR beta chain emerged from a study of identical twins. MiXCR, applied by TCRdb to the 5' RACE reads, yields one record per CDR3 protein. The sample lists hundreds of thousands of distinct CDR3 sequences, about 8.9% occurring once. The CDR3 totals 16 residues. Germline CDR1 SGHRS, CDR2 YFSETQ. The ends lost 4 bases at V and 0 bases at J; junction bases unmatched: 7. This clonotype was observed many times. The same data also contributed to another study, on yellow fever vaccine responses in identical twins.

Sequenced material: memory (CD45RO+) T cells sorted from blood. V and J are TRBV5-1 and TRBJ2-1; 7 bases match TRBD2. The sequence came from a woman aged 18 to 35 in good health. The chain's CDR3 is CASSPGAGSSYNEQFF. The CDR3 bases are TGCGCCAGCAGCCCCGGAGCGGGGAGCTCCTACAATGAGCAGTTCTTC.